This T cell receptor beta chain is from a study of blood T cell repertoires in COVID-19. Trimming removed 1 base at V and 10 bases at J, with 16 bases between. Per germline, CDR1 LGHDT and CDR2 YNNKEL (reference sequence). This CDR3 is 15 amino acids long. Assay: immunoSEQ multiplex PCR; the TCRdb copy retains only in-frame clones and omits some. The table shows some 31,000 clones, with around 73% occurring only once. The genes are TRBV3-1 (or the pseudogene TRBV3-2) and TRBJ1-4, with D tentatively TRBD1 (5 bases). The specimen sequenced was peripheral blood. This clonotype was sampled from a woman aged 55-70 years with acute or convalescent COVID-19. CDR3 DNA sequence: TGTGCCAGCAGCCAAGGGAGCGGGGGAAGGGGAAAACTGTTTTTT. Translated: CASSQGSGGRGKLFF.